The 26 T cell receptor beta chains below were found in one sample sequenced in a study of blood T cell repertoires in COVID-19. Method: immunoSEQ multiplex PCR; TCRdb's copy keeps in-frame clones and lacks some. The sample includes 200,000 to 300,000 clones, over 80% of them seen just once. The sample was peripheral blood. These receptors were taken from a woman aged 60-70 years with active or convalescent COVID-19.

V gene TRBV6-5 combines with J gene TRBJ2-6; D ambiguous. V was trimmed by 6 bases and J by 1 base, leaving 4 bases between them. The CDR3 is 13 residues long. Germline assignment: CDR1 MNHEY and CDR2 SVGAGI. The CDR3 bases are TGTGCCAGCAGGACATCTGGGGCCAACGTCCTGACTTTC. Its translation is CASRTSGANVLTF.

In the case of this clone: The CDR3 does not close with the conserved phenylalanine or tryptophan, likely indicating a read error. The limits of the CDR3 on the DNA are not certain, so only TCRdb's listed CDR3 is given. This CDR3 reads CASSKIGRAGGG. The gene calls are TRBV21-1 and TRBJ1-2. TRBV21-1 has pseudogene status. Ends included, the CDR3 has 12 residues.

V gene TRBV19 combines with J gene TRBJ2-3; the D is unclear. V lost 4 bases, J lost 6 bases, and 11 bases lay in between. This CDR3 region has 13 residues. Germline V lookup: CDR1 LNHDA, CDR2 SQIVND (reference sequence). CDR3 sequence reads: CASSSPGADTQYF. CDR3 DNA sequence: TGTGCCAGTAGTAGTCCCGGAGCGGATACGCAGTATTTT. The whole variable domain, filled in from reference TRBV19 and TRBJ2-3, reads DGGITQSPKYLFRKEGQNVTLSCEQNLNHDAMYWYRQDPGQGLRLIYYSQIVNDFQKGDIAEGYSVSREKKESFPLTVTSAQKNPTAFYLCASSSPGADTQYFGPGTRLTVL.

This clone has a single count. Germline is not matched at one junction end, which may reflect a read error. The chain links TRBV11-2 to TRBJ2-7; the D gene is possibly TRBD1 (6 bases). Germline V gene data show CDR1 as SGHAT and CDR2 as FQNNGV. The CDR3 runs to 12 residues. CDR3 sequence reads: CASSLDGSGAAF. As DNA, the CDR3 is TGTGCCAGCAGCTTAGATGGGTCAGGGGCGGCCTTC.

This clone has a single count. CDR3 amino acids: CASSLAAGGFNEQFF. CDR3 in DNA: TGTGCCAGCAGCTTGGCGGCGGGAGGCTTTAATGAGCAGTTCTTC. The chain is built from TRBV5-5 and TRBJ2-1; TRBD2 aligns across 8 bases. Per the germline V gene, CDR1 is SGHKS and CDR2 is YYEKEE (reference sequence). With V trimmed by 0 bases and J by 7 bases, 6 bases remained unmatched. The CDR3 contains 15 residues. Filled out from reference TRBV5-5 and TRBJ2-1, the complete variable domain reads DAGVTQSPTHLIKTRGQQVTLRCSPISGHKSVSWYQQVLGQGPQFIFQYYEKEERGRGNFPDRFSARQFPNYSSELNVNALLLGDSALYLCASSLAAGGFNEQFFGPGTRLTVL.

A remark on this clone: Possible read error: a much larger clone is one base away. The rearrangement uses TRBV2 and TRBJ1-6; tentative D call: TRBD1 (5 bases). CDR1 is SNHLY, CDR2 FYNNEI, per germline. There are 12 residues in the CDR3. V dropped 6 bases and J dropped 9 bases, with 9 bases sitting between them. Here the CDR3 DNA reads TGTGCCAGCAGCTCGGGGGGTTCACCCCTCCACTTT. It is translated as CASSSGGSPLHF.

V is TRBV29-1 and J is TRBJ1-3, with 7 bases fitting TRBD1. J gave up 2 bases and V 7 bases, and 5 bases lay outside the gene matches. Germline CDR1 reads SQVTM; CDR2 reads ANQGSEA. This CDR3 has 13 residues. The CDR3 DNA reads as TGCAGCGCGACCACAGGGGCTGGAAACACCATATATTTT. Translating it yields CSATTGAGNTIYF.

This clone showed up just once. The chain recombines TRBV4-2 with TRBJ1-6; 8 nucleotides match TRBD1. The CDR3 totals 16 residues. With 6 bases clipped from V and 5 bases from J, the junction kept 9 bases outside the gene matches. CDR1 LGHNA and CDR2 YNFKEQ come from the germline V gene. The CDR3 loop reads CASSRSGQANNSPLHF. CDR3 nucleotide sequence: TGTGCCAGCAGTCGATCGGGACAGGCCAATAATTCACCCCTCCACTTT.

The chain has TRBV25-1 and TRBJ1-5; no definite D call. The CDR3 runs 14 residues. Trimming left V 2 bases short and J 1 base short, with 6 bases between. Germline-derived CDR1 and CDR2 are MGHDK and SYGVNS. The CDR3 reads CASSEAGSNQPQHF. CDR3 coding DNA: TGTGCCAGCAGTGAAGCAGGAAGCAATCAGCCCCAGCATTTT.

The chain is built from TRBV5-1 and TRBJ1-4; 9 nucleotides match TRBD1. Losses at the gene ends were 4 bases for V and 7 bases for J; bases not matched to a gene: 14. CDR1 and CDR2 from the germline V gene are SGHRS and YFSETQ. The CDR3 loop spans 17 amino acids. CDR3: CASSPGQGAGRREKLFF. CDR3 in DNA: TGCGCCAGCAGCCCGGGACAGGGCGCTGGTCGTCGTGAAAAACTGTTTTTT.

The CDR3 DNA is TGTGCCACCTCCGCCGGGACAGGGTATCAGCCCCAGCATTTT. This sequence encodes CATSAGTGYQPQHF. V usage is TRBV27 and J usage is TRBJ1-5; 9 bases fit TRBD1. CDR1 and CDR2 from the germline V gene are MNHEY and SMNVEV (reference sequence). The CDR3 runs 14 residues. After removal of 10 bases from V and 5 bases from J, the junction contained 9 bases not matched to a gene.

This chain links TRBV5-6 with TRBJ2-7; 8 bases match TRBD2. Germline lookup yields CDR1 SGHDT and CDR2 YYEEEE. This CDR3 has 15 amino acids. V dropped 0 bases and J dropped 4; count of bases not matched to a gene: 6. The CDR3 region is CASSLAAAGVYEQYV. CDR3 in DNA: TGTGCCAGCAGCTTGGCTGCAGCGGGGGTATACGAGCAGTACGTC.

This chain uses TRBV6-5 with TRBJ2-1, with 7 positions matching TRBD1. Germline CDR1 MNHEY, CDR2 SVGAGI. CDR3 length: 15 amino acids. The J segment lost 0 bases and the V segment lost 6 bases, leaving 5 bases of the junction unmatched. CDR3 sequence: CASSRDRSSYNEQFF. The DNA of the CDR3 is TGTGCCAGCAGCCGGGACAGAAGCTCCTACAATGAGCAGTTCTTC.

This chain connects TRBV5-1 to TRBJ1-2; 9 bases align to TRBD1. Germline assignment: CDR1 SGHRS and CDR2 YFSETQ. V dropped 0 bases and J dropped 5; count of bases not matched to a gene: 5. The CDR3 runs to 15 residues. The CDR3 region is CASSLEDRGLYGYTF. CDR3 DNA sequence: TGCGCCAGCAGCTTGGAGGACAGGGGCTTGTATGGCTACACCTTC.

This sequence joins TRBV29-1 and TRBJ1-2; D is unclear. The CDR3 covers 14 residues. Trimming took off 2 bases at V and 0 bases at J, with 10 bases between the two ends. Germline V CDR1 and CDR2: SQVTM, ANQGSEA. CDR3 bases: TGCAGCGTTGAAAGAACACTAGCTAACTATGGCTACACCTTC. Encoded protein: CSVERTLANYGYTF. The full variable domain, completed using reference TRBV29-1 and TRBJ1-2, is SAVISQKPSRDICQRGTSLTIQCQVDSQVTMMFWYRQQPGQSLTLIATANQGSEATYESGFVIDKFPISRPNLTFSTLTVSNMSPEDSSIYLCSVERTLANYGYTFGSGTRLTVV.

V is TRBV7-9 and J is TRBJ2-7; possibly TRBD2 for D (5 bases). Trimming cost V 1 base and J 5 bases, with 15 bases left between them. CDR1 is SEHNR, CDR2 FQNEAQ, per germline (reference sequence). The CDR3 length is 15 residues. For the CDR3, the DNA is TGTGCCAGCAGCTTAGTTACTGGGATCGGGAACGAGCAGTACTTC. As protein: CASSLVTGIGNEQYF.

The CDR3 reads CASSILRYYGYTF. The CDR3 DNA reads as TGTGCCAGTAGTATATTGAGATACTATGGCTACACCTTC. The V call is TRBV19, the J call TRBJ1-2; no firm D call. Trimming took off 2 bases at V and 3 bases at J, with 7 bases between the two ends. CDR1 LNHDA and CDR2 SQIVND come from the germline V gene (reference sequence). This CDR3 spans 13 amino acids.

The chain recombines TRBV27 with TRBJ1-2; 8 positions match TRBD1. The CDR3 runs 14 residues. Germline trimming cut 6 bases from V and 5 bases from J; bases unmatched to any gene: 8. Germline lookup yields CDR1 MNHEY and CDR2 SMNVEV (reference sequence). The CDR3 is CASSGGQGAYGYTF. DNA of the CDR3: TGTGCCAGCAGCGGAGGACAGGGAGCATATGGCTACACCTTC.

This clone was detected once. The CDR3 here is CASSDQAGDTWEQYF. DNA of the CDR3: TGTGCCAGCAGTGACCAGGCGGGAGATACCTGGGAGCAGTACTTC. J is TRBJ2-7 and V is TRBV2; 7 bases line up with TRBD2. J was trimmed by 7 bases and V by 3 bases; bases with no gene match: 12. This CDR3 region has 15 residues. From germline, CDR1 is SNHLY and CDR2 FYNNEI. Complete variable domain (other parts from reference TRBV2 and TRBJ2-7): EPEVTQTPSHQVTQMGQEVILRCVPISNHLYFYWYRQILGQKVEFLVSFYNNEISEKSEIFDDQFSVERPDGSNFTLKIRSTKLEDSAMYFCASSDQAGDTWEQYFGPGTRLTVT.

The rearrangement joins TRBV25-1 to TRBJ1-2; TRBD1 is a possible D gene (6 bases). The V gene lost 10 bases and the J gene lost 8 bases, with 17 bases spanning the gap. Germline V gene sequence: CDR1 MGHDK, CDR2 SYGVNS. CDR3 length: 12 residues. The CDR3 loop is CATFRTDGGYTF. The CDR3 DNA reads TGTGCCACCTTCCGGACAGATGGAGGCTACACCTTC.

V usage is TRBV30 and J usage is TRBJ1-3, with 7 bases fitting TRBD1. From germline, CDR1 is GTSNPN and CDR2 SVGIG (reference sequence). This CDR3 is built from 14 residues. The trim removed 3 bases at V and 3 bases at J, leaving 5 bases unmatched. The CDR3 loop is CAWRPTGNGNTIYF. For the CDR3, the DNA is TGTGCCTGGAGACCGACAGGGAATGGAAACACCATATATTTT.

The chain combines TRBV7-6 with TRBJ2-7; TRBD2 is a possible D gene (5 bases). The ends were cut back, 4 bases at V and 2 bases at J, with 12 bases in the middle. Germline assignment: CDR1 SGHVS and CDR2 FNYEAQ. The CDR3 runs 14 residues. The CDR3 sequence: CASSSGVIPYEQYV. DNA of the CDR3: TGTGCCAGCAGCTCCGGGGTCATTCCCTACGAGCAGTACGTC.

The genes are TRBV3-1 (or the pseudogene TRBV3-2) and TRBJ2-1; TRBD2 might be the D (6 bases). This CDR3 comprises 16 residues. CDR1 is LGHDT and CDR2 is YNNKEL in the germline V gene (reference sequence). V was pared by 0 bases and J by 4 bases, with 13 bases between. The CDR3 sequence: CASSQEPSGYYNEQFF. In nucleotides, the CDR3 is TGTGCCAGCAGCCAAGAACCCAGCGGGTATTACAATGAGCAGTTCTTC.

The CDR3 nucleotides are TGTGCCAGCAGCTTAGCTGCGGGAGGGCCGAGGTTGAATGAGCAGTTCTTC. This encodes CASSLAAGGPRLNEQFF. This chain joins TRBV7-9 and TRBJ2-1; 9 bases match TRBD2. The CDR3 has 17 residues. Per germline, CDR1 SEHNR and CDR2 FQNEAQ (reference sequence). The V gene end was trimmed by 0 bases and the J gene end by 7 bases; junction bases not matched to a gene: 10.

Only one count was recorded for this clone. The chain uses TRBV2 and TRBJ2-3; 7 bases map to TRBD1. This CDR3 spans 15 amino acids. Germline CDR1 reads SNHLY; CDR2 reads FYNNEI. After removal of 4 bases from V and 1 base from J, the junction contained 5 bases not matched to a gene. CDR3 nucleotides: TGTGCCAGCAGTGGGGGGACAGAGCGCACAGATACGCAGTATTTT. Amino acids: CASSGGTERTDTQYF.

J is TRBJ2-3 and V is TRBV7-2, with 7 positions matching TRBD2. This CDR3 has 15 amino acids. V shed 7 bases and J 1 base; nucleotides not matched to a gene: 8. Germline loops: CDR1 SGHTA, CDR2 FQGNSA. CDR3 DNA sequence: TGTGCCAGCACCCATAGGGCGGGGGGCACAGATACGCAGTATTTT. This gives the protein CASTHRAGGTDTQYF.